This is a list of T cell receptor beta chains from one sample in a study of blood T cell repertoires in COVID-19. TCRdb's copy holds only in-frame clones and misses some; the assay was immunoSEQ multiplex PCR. The repertoire includes under 200,000 clones, more than 65% of them detected once, and roughly 3% sits in the top ten. The sample comprised peripheral blood. All receptors come from a human donor with acute or convalescent COVID-19. The donor label of this sample is uncertain. The CDR3 runs from the conserved cysteine through the conserved F or W. D genes are given only for firm matches. Some rows mark clone size as missing; the rest say once, few, many or name a class of expanded clone.

>TRBJ1-2|TRBV7-9|NA|NA
TGTGCCAGCAGCTCCGGGGGGAACTATGGCTACACCTTC
CASSSGGNYGYTF
>TRBJ2-5|TRBV5-1|TRBD2|once
TGCGCCAGCAGCTTGGTAGCGGGGGCAGAGACCCAGTACTTC
CASSLVAGAETQYF
>TRBJ1-2|TRBV5-6|NA|NA
TGTGCCAGCAGCTTGGACAGGGTGGATGGCTACACCTTC
CASSLDRVDGYTF
>TRBJ2-7|TRBV5-1|NA|NA
TGCGCCAGCAGCGCGACAGGAGGATCCTCCTACGAGCAGTACTTC
CASSATGGSSYEQYF
>TRBJ2-7|TRBV2|NA|NA
TGTGCCAGCGGGGGGACTTTCTCCTACGAGCAGTACTTC
CASGGTFSYEQYF
>TRBJ1-5|TRBV29-1|TRBD1|once
TGCAGCGTCTCCGTAACAGGGGGGAATCAGCCCCAGCATTTT
CSVSVTGGNQPQHF
>TRBJ1-1|TRBV5-1|NA|NA
TGCGCCAGCAGCCCCCTTGGGACTGTAAACACTGAAGCTTTCTTT
CASSPLGTVNTEAFF
>TRBJ1-5|TRBV7-2|NA|NA
TGTGCCAGCAGCTTAGAGAGTCAGGCCCTATCCTATCAGCCCCAGCATTTT
CASSLESQALSYQPQHF
>TRBJ2-2|TRBV30|TRBD1|NA
TGTGCCTGGAGTTTGGGACAGGGGGTCGGGGAGCTGTTTTTT
CAWSLGQGVGELFF
>TRBJ2-2|TRBV7-2|NA|NA
TGTGCCAGCAGCTTATCGGCGGGGGCCCTTCCGCTCACCGGGGAGCTGTTTTTT
CASSLSAGALPLTGELFF
>TRBJ2-3|TRBV19|TRBD1|NA
TGTGCCAGTAGTATGGGCAGGGGGATCACAGATACGCAGTATTTT
CASSMGRGITDTQYF
>TRBJ1-1|TRBV5-1|NA|NA
TGCGCCAGCAGCCTCGGACAGCACACTGAAGCTTTCTTT
CASSLGQHTEAFF
>TRBJ2-1|TRBV13|TRBD2|once
TGTGCCAGCAGCTTAGGACTAGCGGTCAACAATGAGCAGTTCTTC
CASSLGLAVNNEQFF
>TRBJ1-2|TRBV30|NA|few
TGTGCCTGGAGTGGGGGCACAGGCTCTCATGGCTACACCTTC
CAWSGGTGSHGYTF
>TRBJ2-1|TRBV7-3|TRBD2|NA
TGTGCCAGCAGCTTAACGGGAGGGGAGCAGTTCTTC
CASSLTGGEQFF
>TRBJ2-7|TRBV6-6|TRBD1|NA
TGTGCCAGCAGTACAGGGACAGGGAAAAACGAGCAGTACTTC
CASSTGTGKNEQYF
>TRBJ1-1|TRBV11-2|TRBD1|NA
TGTGCCAGCAGCCTCGGACAGGGGACTGAAGCTTTCTTT
CASSLGQGTEAFF